Each of the 7 T cell receptor beta chains below was sequenced from the same sample in a study of blood T cell repertoires in COVID-19. Here immunoSEQ multiplex PCR was the method, and the copy in TCRdb shows in-frame clones only, minus some. The repertoire has more than 110,000 clones, approximately 78% of them found once; the top ten carry less than 5%. Material for sequencing was peripheral blood. The receptors originated from a woman of 80 years or more with acute or convalescent COVID-19.

The gene calls are TRBV19 and TRBJ1-6; D perhaps matches TRBD1 (6 bases). The V gene lost 6 bases and the J gene lost 10 bases, with 10 bases spanning the gap. The CDR3 spans 12 residues. From germline, CDR1 is LNHDA and CDR2 SQIVND (reference sequence). The CDR3 here is CASRQGDSPLHF. CDR3 sequence (DNA): TGTGCCAGTAGACAGGGTGACTCACCCCTCCACTTT.

This sequence joins TRBV6-5 and TRBJ2-1; a weak D match, TRBD1 (6 bases). From germline, CDR1 is MNHEY and CDR2 SVGAGI. The V and J ends lost 5 bases and 3 bases respectively, with 14 bases between them. There are 15 residues in the CDR3. CDR3 region: CASSKQGLIYNEQFF. The CDR3 DNA is TGTGCCAGCAGTAAACAGGGTCTAATCTACAATGAGCAGTTCTTC.

V is TRBV27 and J is TRBJ2-1; D is ambiguous. This CDR3 spans 15 amino acids. Germline-derived CDR1 and CDR2 are MNHEY and SMNVEV (reference sequence). V lost 7 bases and J 3 bases, leaving 16 bases between the germline ends. CDR3 loop: CASNPTLKLYNEQFF. The CDR3, as DNA: TGTGCCAGCAATCCAACCCTAAAGCTCTACAATGAGCAGTTCTTC.

The chain has TRBV3-1 (or the pseudogene TRBV3-2) and TRBJ2-3, with TRBD2 matching over 9 bases. The CDR3 spans 15 residues. Germline-derived CDR1 and CDR2 are LGHDT and YNNKEL (reference sequence). The junction had 6 bases not matched to a gene; V was cut back by 4 bases and J by 4 bases. The CDR3 DNA reads as TGTGCCAGCAGCCGCGGGGGGGCCGGCCCAGATACGCAGTATTTT. Its translation is CASSRGGAGPDTQYF.

This clone appeared a few times. The CDR3 protein is CASSQEGLAGPSEQFF. The DNA of the CDR3 is TGCGCCAGCAGCCAAGAGGGACTAGCGGGTCCCAGTGAGCAGTTCTTC. The V and J genes are TRBV4-1 and TRBJ2-1; 12 bases match TRBD2. The CDR3 consists of 16 residues. CDR1 and CDR2 from the germline V gene are MGHRA and YSYEKL. V was clipped by 0 bases and J by 9 bases; unmatched bases: 6.

The CDR3 region has the DNA TGTGCCAGCTCTCCCCAGGGGATAGATACGCAGTATTTT. Its translation is CASSPQGIDTQYF. V is TRBV18 and J is TRBJ2-3; D is possibly TRBD1 (6 bases). The germline V gene has CDR1 KGHSH and CDR2 LQKENI. The CDR3 is 13 amino acids. Trimming shortened V by 6 bases and J by 5 bases, and 12 bases separated the two germline ends.

This clone has only one observation. This chain connects TRBV4-2 to TRBJ2-4; 10 nucleotides agree with TRBD2. After removal of 3 bases from V and 4 bases from J, the junction contained 9 bases not matched to a gene. This CDR3 comprises 17 residues. Germline-derived CDR1 and CDR2 are LGHNA and YNFKEQ. The CDR3 region has the DNA TGTGCCAGCAGCCAGGAACTAGCGGGAAAAACTAAAAACATTCAGTACTTC. Amino acid sequence: CASSQELAGKTKNIQYF.